This passage covers 31 T cell receptor beta chains from one sample sequenced in a study of blood T cell repertoires in COVID-19. Using immunoSEQ multiplex PCR, the repertoire was profiled, and TCRdb retains in-frame clones only, with some absent. Among 250,000 to 300,000 clones listed, nearly 90% were seen once. Sequencing input: PBMCs or T cells enriched from blood (not recorded which). The source of these receptors is a woman between 25 and 40 years old who had recovered from COVID-19.

The chain is built from TRBV3-1 (or the pseudogene TRBV3-2) and TRBJ2-3; 9 bases are shared with TRBD2. J gave up 5 bases and V 5 bases, and 8 bases lay outside the gene matches. Germline CDR1 and CDR2: LGHDT and YNNKEL (reference sequence). The length of the CDR3 is 15 residues. CDR3 amino acids: CASSSSGGLIDTQYF. As DNA, the CDR3 is TGTGCCAGCAGCTCCAGCGGGGGGCTAATAGATACGCAGTATTTT.

This clone has just one count. This chain connects TRBV7-6 to TRBJ1-2; TRBD1 agrees at 7 bases. This CDR3 is 15 amino acids long. Germline assignment: CDR1 SGHVS and CDR2 FNYEAQ. With 6 bases clipped from V and 5 bases from J, the junction kept 12 bases outside the gene matches. CDR3 bases: TGTGCCAGCAGTCCGAGTCAGGGACAGCCTTATGGCTACACCTTC. Translating it yields CASSPSQGQPYGYTF.

The chain recombines TRBV5-1 with TRBJ2-2, with D hard to call. Trimming cost V 3 bases and J 1 base, with 10 bases left between them. The CDR3 has 15 residues. From germline, CDR1 is SGHRS and CDR2 YFSETQ. The CDR3 spells CASSSSTGNTGELFF. The CDR3 coding sequence is TGCGCCAGCAGCTCCTCGACGGGGAACACCGGGGAGCTGTTTTTT.

This clone was found once. The rearrangement joins TRBV6-6 to TRBJ1-1, with 9 bases aligning to TRBD1. Germline V gene data show CDR1 as MNHNY and CDR2 as SVGAGI (reference sequence). The V and J ends lost 2 bases and 6 bases, in that order; junction bases with no gene match: 1. This CDR3 contains 13 residues. DNA for the CDR3: TGTGCCAGCAGTTACCGGGACAGGGCTGAAGCTTTCTTT. It translates to CASSYRDRAEAFF.

The J gene is TRBJ2-7, the V gene TRBV4-3; 7 positions match TRBD1. V lost 1 base to trimming and J lost 2 bases; unmatched junction nucleotides: 5. Germline loops: CDR1 LGHNA, CDR2 YSLEER. The CDR3 contains 15 residues. The chain's CDR3 is CASSQGRTGAYEQYF. The CDR3 DNA is TGCGCCAGCAGCCAAGGACGAACAGGGGCCTACGAGCAGTACTTC.

This chain joins TRBV7-9 and TRBJ1-1; no firm D call. V was cut by 0 bases and J by 11 bases, with 13 bases left in between. This CDR3 region has 13 residues. Germline-derived CDR1 and CDR2 are SEHNR and FQNEAQ (reference sequence). The CDR3 spells CASSLARTEGAFF. Here the CDR3 DNA reads TGTGCCAGCAGCTTAGCGCGGACTGAGGGCGCTTTCTTT.

The V gene is TRBV30, the J gene TRBJ2-1; TRBD2 matches at 11 bases. With V trimmed by 5 bases and J by 4 bases, 7 bases remained unmatched. Germline-derived CDR1 and CDR2 are GTSNPN and SVGIG (reference sequence). The CDR3 contains 15 residues. Here the CDR3 DNA reads TGTGCCTGGGAAACCTTAGCGGGGGGGTACAATGAGCAGTTCTTC. This codes for CAWETLAGGYNEQFF.

The chain has TRBV19 and TRBJ2-7; 7 bases map to TRBD2. V lost 5 bases and J lost 5; bases outside the gene matches: 18. There are 17 residues in the CDR3. In germline, CDR1 is LNHDA, CDR2 SQIVND (reference sequence). For the CDR3, the DNA is TGTGCCAGTAGTCCCTGGGGGGGACCGATATGGACGGACGAGCAGTACTTC. It encodes CASSPWGGPIWTDEQYF.

V gene TRBV10-3 combines with J gene TRBJ1-6; D not resolved. Germline CDR1 is ENHRY and CDR2 is SYGVKD. This CDR3 contains 12 residues. Trimming took off 3 bases at V and 7 bases at J, with 4 bases between the two ends. CDR3 loop: CAISDQNSPLHF. The CDR3 nucleotides are TGTGCCATCAGTGACCAAAATTCACCCCTCCACTTT.

This CDR3 reads CASSPQGLAFSGELFF. The DNA for the CDR3 is TGTGCCAGCTCACCACAGGGACTAGCGTTTTCCGGGGAGCTGTTTTTT. The chain employs TRBV18 and TRBJ2-2; 10 nucleotides line up with TRBD2. The CDR3 is made up of 16 amino acids. Germline CDR1 and CDR2: KGHSH and LQKENI. Trimming at V came to 1 base and at J to 6 bases, leaving 5 bases not matched to a gene.

The V gene is TRBV30, the J gene TRBJ2-1; 15 nucleotides align to TRBD2. Germline V lookup: CDR1 GTSNPN, CDR2 SVGIG (reference sequence). J was trimmed by 8 bases and V by 8 bases; bases with no gene match: 10. This CDR3 is 15 amino acids long. The CDR3, as DNA: TGTGCCAACGTCGTGGGGACTAGCGGGAGGTATGAGCAGTTCTTC. Its protein is CANVVGTSGRYEQFF.

In the case of this clone: Germline is not matched at one junction end, which may reflect a read error. V usage is TRBV7-7 and J usage is TRBJ2-7, with D possibly TRBD2 on 5 matching bases. This CDR3 comprises 13 residues. Germline lookup yields CDR1 SSHAT and CDR2 FNYEAQ (reference sequence). The CDR3 bases are TGTGCTAGCAGCTTATTGGGGAGCTACGAGCAGTACTTC. It codes for CASSLLGSYEQYF.

The rearrangement uses TRBV13 and TRBJ2-1; 8 positions match TRBD2. CDR1 is PRHDT and CDR2 is FYEKMQ in the germline V gene (reference sequence). V shed 1 base, J shed 5 bases, and the junction held 10 bases outside the gene matches. The CDR3 is 17 amino acids. The CDR3 region has the DNA TGTGCCAGCAGCTTAGAAGGGTTACAGCGGGGGCACAATGAGCAGTTCTTC. Its protein product is CASSLEGLQRGHNEQFF. Using reference TRBV13 and TRBJ2-1 for the parts outside the CDR3, the full variable domain is AAGVIQSPRHLIKEKRETATLKCYPIPRHDTVYWYQQGPGQDPQFLISFYEKMQSDKGSIPDRFSAQQFSDYHSELNMSSLELGDSALYFCASSLEGLQRGHNEQFFGPGTRLTVL.

This chain joins TRBV11-3 and TRBJ1-1, with D unresolved. V lost 5 bases and J 1 base, leaving 14 bases between the germline ends. The CDR3 length is 15 residues. Germline CDR1 is SGHNT and CDR2 is YENEEA. CDR3 amino acids: CASSPAVGPNTEAFF. The CDR3 DNA is TGTGCCAGCAGCCCAGCAGTGGGCCCGAACACTGAAGCTTTCTTT.

J is TRBJ2-7 and V is TRBV10-3; tentatively, D is TRBD2 (5 bases). The CDR3 covers 11 residues. V was trimmed by 10 bases and J by 7 bases, leaving 14 bases between them. Germline CDR1 is ENHRY and CDR2 is SYGVKD. The CDR3 spells CATRDYGEQYF. For the CDR3, the DNA is TGTGCCACGAGGGATTATGGGGAGCAGTACTTC.

The chain is built from TRBV29-1 and TRBJ2-3, with D hard to call. CDR3 length: 11 amino acids. V dropped 7 bases and J dropped 0 bases, with 5 bases sitting between them. The germline V gene encodes CDR1 SQVTM and CDR2 ANQGSEA. CDR3 sequence (DNA): TGCAGCGCACATAGCACAGATACGCAGTATTTT. Residues: CSAHSTDTQYF.

The V and J genes are TRBV27 and TRBJ1-1; the D gene is possibly TRBD1 (6 bases). The CDR3 is made up of 15 amino acids. Trimming took off 8 bases at V and 0 bases at J, with 16 bases between the two ends. Germline loops: CDR1 MNHEY, CDR2 SMNVEV (reference sequence). This CDR3 is CASGARGLMNTEAFF. The CDR3 DNA sequence: TGTGCCAGCGGGGCCAGGGGCCTCATGAACACTGAAGCTTTCTTT.

J is TRBJ2-1 and V is TRBV30, with no clear D. The CDR3 is 10 amino acids. Germline V CDR1 and CDR2: GTSNPN, SVGIG (reference sequence). V was clipped by 3 bases and J by 7 bases, with 4 bases between them. This CDR3 reads CAWSANEQFF. The CDR3 DNA follows: TGTGCCTGGAGCGCGAATGAGCAGTTCTTC.

The chain employs TRBV4-3 and TRBJ1-6, with 8 positions matching TRBD1. From germline, CDR1 is LGHNA and CDR2 YSLEER. V gave up 0 bases and J gave up 10 bases; unmatched junction bases: 8. The CDR3 contains 16 residues. Here the CDR3 DNA reads TGCGCCAGCAGCCAAGATCTCGGGACAGGAGACTCACCCCTCCACTTT. Residues: CASSQDLGTGDSPLHF.

The V gene is TRBV6-5, the J gene TRBJ1-4; tentatively, D is TRBD1 (6 bases). V gave up 5 bases and J gave up 4 bases, with 11 bases separating them. Germline CDR1 reads MNHEY; CDR2 reads SVGAGI. CDR3 length equals 14 residues. The CDR3 DNA is TGTGCCAGCAGTAGGACAGCAAATAATGAAAAACTGTTTTTT. Translating it yields CASSRTANNEKLFF.

The chain links TRBV24-1 to TRBJ1-2, with a weak D call TRBD1 (6 bases). The germline V gene encodes CDR1 KGHDR and CDR2 SFDVKD. V gave up 7 bases and J gave up 4 bases, with 21 bases separating them. The CDR3 is made up of 16 amino acids. The CDR3 loop reads CATSNYFPGGLYGYTF. The CDR3 region has the DNA TGTGCCACCAGCAATTACTTTCCGGGGGGCCTCTATGGCTACACCTTC.

The gene calls are TRBV28 and TRBJ1-5; 8 nucleotides line up with TRBD1. J lost 6 bases, V lost 6 bases, and 1 base had no gene match. Germline V gene lookup returns CDR1 MDHEN and CDR2 SYDVKM. The CDR3 totals 12 residues. This CDR3 reads CASRTGGQPQHF. CDR3 sequence (DNA): TGTGCCAGCAGAACAGGGGGTCAGCCCCAGCATTTT.

The chain is built from TRBV10-3 and TRBJ1-5, with 8 bases lining up with TRBD1. Germline lookup yields CDR1 ENHRY and CDR2 SYGVKD. Germline trimming cut 0 bases from V and 4 bases from J; bases unmatched to any gene: 2. The CDR3 loop spans 15 amino acids. CDR3 loop: CAISESGDRNQPQHF. Written as DNA, the CDR3 is TGTGCCATCAGTGAGTCGGGGGACAGGAATCAGCCCCAGCATTTT.

The rearrangement joins TRBV7-2 to TRBJ2-1, with 11 bases identical to TRBD2. V lost 4 bases to trimming and J lost 4 bases; unmatched junction nucleotides: 12. This CDR3 has 18 residues. The germline V gene encodes CDR1 SGHTA and CDR2 FQGNSA. The chain's CDR3 is CASSSRVLAGGLYNEQFF. DNA of the CDR3: TGTGCCAGCAGCTCCCGAGTCCTAGCGGGGGGATTATACAATGAGCAGTTCTTC.

This chain links TRBV5-1 with TRBJ2-5, with D hard to call. CDR3 length equals 15 residues. Germline V gives CDR1 SGHRS, CDR2 YFSETQ. Trimming removed 1 base from V and 2 bases from J, with 12 bases in between. The CDR3 coding sequence is TGCGCCAGCAGCTTGATGGCTCCAGTACAAGAGACCCAGTACTTC. It is translated as CASSLMAPVQETQYF.

V and J are TRBV10-3 and TRBJ1-2, with unresolved D. Trimming cost V 6 bases and J 2 bases, with 13 bases left between them. Per germline, CDR1 ENHRY and CDR2 SYGVKD. The CDR3 sequence is 14 residues long. For the CDR3, the DNA is TGTGCCATCAGCCTAAATACACAGAACTATGGCTACACCTTC. Its protein product is CAISLNTQNYGYTF.

The chain has TRBV7-3 and TRBJ2-2; 7 nucleotides agree with TRBD2. This CDR3 comprises 14 residues. The germline CDR1 and CDR2 sequences are SGHTA and FQGTGA. V lost 2 bases to trimming and J lost 7 bases; unmatched junction nucleotides: 4. The CDR3 loop reads CASSLSSGSGELFF. In nucleotides, the CDR3 is TGTGCCAGCAGCTTATCTAGCGGCAGCGGGGAGCTGTTTTTT.

The V and J genes are TRBV30 and TRBJ2-1; 10 nucleotides agree with TRBD2. V lost 4 bases and J lost 6; bases outside the gene matches: 6. This CDR3 comprises 14 residues. Germline CDR1 GTSNPN, CDR2 SVGIG (reference sequence). CDR3 nucleotides: TGTGCCTGGATCCGAACTAGCGGGGCCAATGAGCAGTTCTTC. It codes for CAWIRTSGANEQFF.

This sequence joins TRBV7-2 and TRBJ1-2; D is ambiguous. V was pared by 1 base and J by 6 bases, with 12 bases between. The CDR3 is 14 amino acids. Germline CDR1 SGHTA, CDR2 FQGNSA. CDR3 sequence: CASSLVLGIDGYTF. CDR3 nucleotides: TGTGCCAGCAGCTTAGTTCTGGGCATTGATGGCTACACCTTC.

The CDR3: CASSRGTALSEKLFF. The CDR3, as DNA: TGTGCCAGCAGCAGAGGGACAGCCTTAAGTGAAAAACTGTTTTTT. The genes are TRBV7-9 and TRBJ1-4, with TRBD1 matching over 7 bases. The CDR3 spans 15 residues. Trimming removed 5 bases from V and 7 bases from J; junction bases left unmatched: 10. CDR1 is SEHNR, CDR2 FQNEAQ, per germline (reference sequence).

This chain connects TRBV5-1 to TRBJ1-6; 7 nucleotides match TRBD1. From germline, CDR1 is SGHRS and CDR2 YFSETQ. This CDR3 comprises 16 residues. The J segment lost 4 bases and the V segment lost 4 bases, leaving 8 bases of the junction unmatched. The CDR3 region is CASSGGQPSYNSPLHF. As DNA, the CDR3 is TGCGCCAGCAGCGGGGGACAGCCATCATATAATTCACCCCTCCACTTT. The full variable domain, rest sourced from reference TRBV5-1 and TRBJ1-6, is KAGVTQTPRYLIKTRGQQVTLSCSPISGHRSVSWYQQTPGQGLQFLFEYFSETQRNKGNFPGRFSGRQFSNSRSEMNVSTLELGDSALYLCASSGGQPSYNSPLHFGNGTRLTVT.